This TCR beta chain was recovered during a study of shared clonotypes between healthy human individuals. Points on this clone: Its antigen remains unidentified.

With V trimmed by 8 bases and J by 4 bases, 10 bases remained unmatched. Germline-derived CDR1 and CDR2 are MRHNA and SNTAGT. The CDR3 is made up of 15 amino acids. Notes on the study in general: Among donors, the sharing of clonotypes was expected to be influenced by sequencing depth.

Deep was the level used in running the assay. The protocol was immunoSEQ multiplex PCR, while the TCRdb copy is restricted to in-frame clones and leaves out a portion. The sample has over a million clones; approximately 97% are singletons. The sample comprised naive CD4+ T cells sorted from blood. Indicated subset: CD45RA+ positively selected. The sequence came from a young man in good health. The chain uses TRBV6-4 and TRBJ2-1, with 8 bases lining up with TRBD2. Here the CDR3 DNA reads TGTGCCAGCCGCCCTGGTAGCGGGATTTACAATGAGCAGTTCTTC. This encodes CASRPGSGIYNEQFF.